The 25 T cell receptor beta chains reported below all come from one sample, sequenced in a study of CD8+ T cells in alopecia areata. As to treatment: oral pan-JAK inhibitor, 5-10 mg twice daily. The authors extracted RNA and reverse transcribed it into cDNA as the sequencing template. Sequenced by immunoSEQ multiplex PCR; TCRdb stores in-frame clones only, minus some. The sample has 150,000 to 200,000 clones, roughly 60% seen once; the top ten hold over 0.9%. The sequencing here drew on CD4+ T cells sorted from blood, taken at week 24, from a patient treated with tofacitinib. These receptors all come from a human donor with alopecia areata.

V gene TRBV30 combines with J gene TRBJ2-7, with D possibly being TRBD1 (6 bases). V gave up 4 bases and J gave up 1 base, with 11 bases separating them. This CDR3 is built from 13 residues. In germline, CDR1 is GTSNPN, CDR2 SVGIG (reference sequence). The CDR3 nucleotides are TGTGCCTGGACCAGGGGAGATTCCTACGAGCAGTACTTC. Its protein is CAWTRGDSYEQYF.

The chain couples TRBV13 to TRBJ2-3; D is ambiguous. Trimming pared 2 bases from V and 2 bases from J, leaving 17 bases between. Germline CDR1 and CDR2: PRHDT and FYEKMQ (reference sequence). The CDR3 totals 17 residues. The CDR3 here is CASSLHTLPRPTDTQYF. CDR3 in DNA: TGTGCCAGCAGCTTACATACGCTACCTCGACCCACAGATACGCAGTATTTT.

The CDR3, as DNA: TGTGCCAGCACCCTGGGCGGGGGGGCCAGGGAGCAGTTCTTC. As protein: CASTLGGGAREQFF. The rearrangement uses TRBV2 and TRBJ2-1; 9 bases are a match to TRBD2. Germline trimming cut 7 bases from V and 10 bases from J; bases unmatched to any gene: 11. Germline assignment: CDR1 SNHLY and CDR2 FYNNEI. CDR3 length: 14 amino acids.

There are a few counts of this clone. The chain joins TRBV19 to TRBJ1-2; perhaps TRBD1 as D (6 bases). This CDR3 spans 13 amino acids. Germline assignment: CDR1 LNHDA and CDR2 SQIVND (reference sequence). V lost 6 bases and J 6 bases, leaving 14 bases between the germline ends. The CDR3 reads CASSTGYGHGYTF. The CDR3, as DNA: TGTGCCAGTAGCACAGGGTATGGTCATGGCTACACCTTC.

The V call is TRBV16, the J call TRBJ2-4, with 8 bases that match TRBD1. Germline V CDR1 and CDR2: KGHSY, FQNENV. V gave up 0 bases and J gave up 6 bases; unmatched junction bases: 4. The CDR3 is 15 amino acids. For the CDR3, the DNA is TGTGCCAGCAGCCAATCACGGGACAGGATAAACATTCAGTACTTC. This gives the protein CASSQSRDRINIQYF.

This clone was recorded many times. The chain joins TRBV6-1 to TRBJ1-4; D is undetermined. The germline V gene encodes CDR1 MNHNS and CDR2 SASEGT. This CDR3 has 13 residues. Trimming cost V 8 bases and J 8 bases, with 15 bases left between them. DNA for the CDR3: TGTGCCAGCTGGGAGGTTGTAGGGGAAAAACTGTTTTTT. As protein: CASWEVVGEKLFF.

The chain employs TRBV19 and TRBJ1-1; D unclear. There are 12 residues in the CDR3. Trimming shortened V by 7 bases and J by 2 bases, and 8 bases separated the two germline ends. CDR1 is LNHDA and CDR2 is SQIVND in the germline V gene (reference sequence). This chain's CDR3 is CASKDGNTEAFF. In DNA, the CDR3 is TGTGCCAGTAAAGACGGAAACACTGAAGCTTTCTTT.

This chain connects TRBV5-6 to TRBJ2-1; 10 nucleotides agree with TRBD2. The CDR3 extends over 18 amino acids. Germline V gene data show CDR1 as SGHDT and CDR2 as YYEEEE. The V and J ends lost 3 bases and 0 bases, in that order; junction bases with no gene match: 9. The CDR3 loop reads CASSWLAGAFSSYNEQFF. The CDR3, as DNA: TGTGCCAGCAGCTGGCTAGCGGGGGCCTTCAGCTCCTACAATGAGCAGTTCTTC. Full variable domain (outside the CDR3, taken from reference TRBV5-6 and TRBJ2-1): DAGVTQSPTHLIKTRGQQVTLRCSPKSGHDTVSWYQQALGQGPQFIFQYYEEEERQRGNFPDRFSGHQFPNYSSELNVNALLLGDSALYLCASSWLAGAFSSYNEQFFGPGTRLTVL.

A few counts support this clone. The chain carries TRBV6-5 and TRBJ1-6; D possibly corresponds to TRBD1 (6 bases). CDR1 MNHEY and CDR2 SVGAGI come from the germline V gene. Between the trimmed V and J ends, which lost 4 bases and 7 bases, there was a span of 17 bases. The CDR3 runs to 16 residues. The CDR3, as DNA: TGTGCCAGCAGTTCGGGTAGTTGGCAGGGGAATTCACCCCTCCACTTT. Its translation is CASSSGSWQGNSPLHF.

This clone was found a few times. The V call is TRBV7-9, the J call TRBJ2-7, with TRBD2 as a possible D gene (6 bases). CDR1 SEHNR and CDR2 FQNEAQ come from the germline V gene (reference sequence). V lost 6 bases, J lost 5 bases, and 17 bases lay in between. The CDR3 totals 14 residues. Here the CDR3 reads CASSWRTTGDEQYF. The CDR3 bases are TGTGCCAGCAGTTGGAGGACAACGGGGGACGAGCAGTACTTC.

CDR3 nucleotide sequence: TGTGCCACCAGCAGAGAGCCAGGGCCCTCGGGTGGCTACACCTTC. Protein product: CATSREPGPSGGYTF. The chain combines TRBV15 with TRBJ1-2, with D possibly being TRBD1 (5 bases). Germline lookup yields CDR1 LNHNV and CDR2 YYDKDF (reference sequence). The CDR3 is 15 residues long. The germline V and J ends were trimmed by 0 bases and 7 bases, with 15 bases remaining between them.

This clone was seen a handful of times. This chain uses TRBV27 with TRBJ2-2; TRBD1 matches 7 bases. Germline V gives CDR1 MNHEY, CDR2 SMNVEV (reference sequence). CDR3 length: 13 amino acids. V shed 3 bases and J 7 bases; nucleotides not matched to a gene: 2. The CDR3 nucleotides are TGTGCCAGCAGTTTTGGGACAGTCGGGGAGCTGTTTTTT. Protein product: CASSFGTVGELFF.

The DNA of the CDR3 is TGTGCCAGCAGCGGGACACAGGGACCCCCTAACTATGGCTACACCTTC. Protein sequence: CASSGTQGPPNYGYTF. This rearrangement joins TRBV6-6 to TRBJ1-2; a possible D gene is TRBD1 (6 bases). This CDR3 comprises 16 residues. Looked up from germline, CDR1 is MNHNY and CDR2 is SVGAGI (reference sequence). Trimming stripped 6 bases from V and 0 bases from J, with 17 bases between.

The rearrangement links TRBV7-8 to TRBJ1-1; D is possibly TRBD1 (5 bases). The CDR3 is 14 amino acids. CDR1 and CDR2 from the germline V gene are SGHVS and FQNEAQ. Trimming removed 3 bases from V and 0 bases from J, with 8 bases in between. DNA for the CDR3: TGTGCCAGCAGCTTCGGACAAATGAACACTGAAGCTTTCTTT. This codes for CASSFGQMNTEAFF. Based on the CDR3 plus reference TRBV7-8 and TRBJ1-1, the full variable domain is GAGVSQSPRYKVAKRGQDVALRCDPISGHVSLFWYQQALGQGPEFLTYFQNEAQLDKSGLPSDRFFAERPEGSVSTLKIQRTQQEDSAVYLCASSFGQMNTEAFFGQGTRLTVV.

The chain links TRBV30 to TRBJ2-3, with 7 bases matching TRBD1. Germline V CDR1 and CDR2: GTSNPN, SVGIG (reference sequence). This CDR3 is 14 amino acids long. V was clipped by 5 bases and J by 3 bases; unmatched bases: 8. The CDR3 region has the DNA TGTGCCTGGGGAAAGACCAGGGGGACAGATACGCAGTATTTT. Translating gives CAWGKTRGTDTQYF.

This clone was seen a handful of times. The germline gene is not matched at one end of the junction; a read error may be the cause. V is TRBV4-1 and J is TRBJ1-2; 7 nucleotides match TRBD1. There are 17 residues in the CDR3. Germline-derived CDR1 and CDR2 are MGHRA and YSYEKL. The CDR3 reads CASSQEQTGPSPRVPNF. The CDR3 nucleotides read TGCGCCAGCAGCCAGGAGCAGACAGGGCCTTCCCCTAGGGTACCCAACTTC.

The chain uses TRBV5-1 and TRBJ1-1, with TRBD1 identical over 8 bases. The CDR3 loop spans 14 amino acids. With V trimmed by 5 bases and J by 1 base, 4 bases remained unmatched. Germline lookup yields CDR1 SGHRS and CDR2 YFSETQ. Here the CDR3 reads CASSSGTGNTEAFF. The CDR3 region has the DNA TGCGCCAGCAGTTCCGGGACAGGGAACACTGAAGCTTTCTTT. The whole variable domain, filled in from reference TRBV5-1 and TRBJ1-1, reads KAGVTQTPRYLIKTRGQQVTLSCSPISGHRSVSWYQQTPGQGLQFLFEYFSETQRNKGNFPGRFSGRQFSNSRSEMNVSTLELGDSALYLCASSSGTGNTEAFFGQGTRLTVV.

CDR3 residues: CASKATRESIGYTF. The CDR3 DNA reads TGTGCCAGCAAGGCAACCAGGGAATCGATCGGCTACACCTTC. The chain uses TRBV14 and TRBJ1-2, with TRBD1 as a possible D gene (5 bases). Trimming pared 7 bases from V and 8 bases from J, leaving 20 bases between. The CDR3 has 14 amino acids. The germline gives CDR1 SGHDN, CDR2 FVKESK.

As for this clone: This sample includes further DNA sequences coding for the same CDR3. The chain joins TRBV2 to TRBJ1-5; D might be TRBD1 (5 bases). The germline CDR1 and CDR2 sequences are SNHLY and FYNNEI. Trimming left V 4 bases short and J 1 base short, with 5 bases between. The CDR3 totals 13 residues. The CDR3: CASSGDSNQPQHF. The CDR3 region has the DNA TGTGCCAGCAGTGGGGACAGCAATCAGCCCCAGCATTTT.

The chain uses TRBV19 and TRBJ2-7, with D unclear. CDR3 length equals 16 residues. Trimming cost V 7 bases and J 0 bases, with 19 bases left between them. Looked up from germline, CDR1 is LNHDA and CDR2 is SQIVND (reference sequence). CDR3 coding DNA: TGTGCCAGTACCTCCCCGATTGCGGTTTACTCCTACGAGCAGTACTTC. Translated: CASTSPIAVYSYEQYF.

The J gene is TRBJ1-5, the V gene TRBV27; D gene unclear. Germline assignment: CDR1 MNHEY and CDR2 SMNVEV (reference sequence). CDR3 length: 11 amino acids. Trimming stripped 8 bases from V and 2 bases from J, with 4 bases between. Here the CDR3 reads CASGGNQPQHF. DNA for the CDR3: TGTGCCAGCGGGGGCAATCAGCCCCAGCATTTT.

This clone was recorded a few times. The gene calls are TRBV5-1 and TRBJ2-3; D may be TRBD2 (6 bases). The V end was cut by 5 bases, the J end by 6 bases, with 16 bases between. There are 14 residues in the CDR3. Germline CDR1 is SGHRS and CDR2 is YFSETQ. The CDR3 spells CASSLADRGDTQYF. The CDR3 DNA follows: TGCGCCAGCAGTTTAGCGGACCGCGGGGATACGCAGTATTTT.

This clone has more than one count but fewer than ten. This chain connects TRBV29-1 to TRBJ2-3; 8 bases match TRBD2. With V trimmed by 4 bases and J by 6 bases, 6 bases remained unmatched. Germline CDR1 SQVTM, CDR2 ANQGSEA. CDR3 size: 13 residues. The DNA of the CDR3 is TGCAGCGTTGCCCCACTAGCGGCGGATACGCAGTATTTT. Translating it yields CSVAPLAADTQYF.

This clone was seen a handful of times. This rearrangement joins TRBV7-2 to TRBJ2-2; D remains unclear. V was clipped by 2 bases and J by 1 base, with 2 bases between them. This CDR3 is 13 amino acids long. Per germline, CDR1 SGHTA and CDR2 FQGNSA. CDR3 in amino acids: CASSLWNTGELFF. CDR3 bases: TGTGCCAGCAGCTTATGGAACACCGGGGAGCTGTTTTTT.

As DNA, the CDR3 is TGTGCCAGCACCAACCCAAGGGGGTCAGATACGCAGTATTTT. Its protein is CASTNPRGSDTQYF. The V and J genes are TRBV6-5 and TRBJ2-3, with a weak D call TRBD1 (6 bases). V lost 7 bases and J lost 4, with 15 bases in between. The germline CDR1 and CDR2 sequences are MNHEY and SVGAGI. The CDR3 is made up of 14 amino acids.